This T cell receptor (beta chain) was recorded in a study of control samples from healthy donors and cancer patients. The repertoire was sequenced with immunoSEQ multiplex PCR; TCRdb's copy has only in-frame clones and lacks some. The sample contains under 90,000 clones, almost 95% of which appear only once. Trimming stripped 4 bases from V and 4 bases from J, with 13 bases between. From germline, CDR1 is ENHRY and CDR2 SYGVKD. The CDR3 runs to 14 residues. J is TRBJ1-1 and V is TRBV10-3, with a possible D match to TRBD1 (6 bases). The TCR originated in a woman aged 55-69 years in good health. The sequencing sample was made of blood. CDR3 residues: CAISGYRDTTEAFF. CDR3 DNA: TGTGCCATCAGTGGTTACAGGGATACCACTGAAGCTTTCTTT.